This TCR beta chain was profiled in a study of shared clonotypes between healthy human individuals. Overall study findings and caveats: Investigators expected sequencing depth to affect clonotype sharing among donors.

Authors' methods: ImmunoSEQ junction-only sequences lacked quality scores, so their filtering differed. Some clones are missing from TCRdb's copy, which holds only in-frame ones; the method was immunoSEQ multiplex PCR. Clone size and the V and J calls come from that table; the DNA yielded D and trimming. This sample yields more than 2 million clones, of which over 85% are seen a single time; around 0.13% belongs to the top ten. The V segment lost 4 bases and the J segment 2 bases; nucleotides outside the gene matches: 9. The CDR3 is made up of 16 amino acids. Germline CDR1 SGHNT, CDR2 YYREEE (reference sequence). In regard to this clone: Its antigen is undetermined.

V gene TRBV5-4 combines with J gene TRBJ2-7, with TRBD2 identical over 10 bases. Sequences were obtained from naive CD4+ T cells sorted from blood. As to subset: CD45RA+ positively selected. The receptor's source is a man between 18 and 29 years old in good health. CDR3 nucleotides: TGTGCCAGCAGCCAACCCGGAGCGGGAGGGGCCTACGAGCAGTACTTC. Translated: CASSQPGAGGAYEQYF.